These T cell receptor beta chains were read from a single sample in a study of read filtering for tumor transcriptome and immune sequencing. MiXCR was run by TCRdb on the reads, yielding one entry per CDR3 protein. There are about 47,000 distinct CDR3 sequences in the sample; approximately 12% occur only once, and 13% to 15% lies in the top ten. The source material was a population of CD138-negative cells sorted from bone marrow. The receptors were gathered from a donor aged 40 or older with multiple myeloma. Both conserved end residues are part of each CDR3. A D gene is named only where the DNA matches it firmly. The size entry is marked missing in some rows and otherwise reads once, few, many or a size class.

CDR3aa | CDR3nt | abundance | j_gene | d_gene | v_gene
CASSLGVSADTQYF | TGTGCCAGCAGCTTGGGGGTATCAGCAGATACGCAGTATTTT | many | TRBJ2-3 | NA | TRBV7-9
CASSLIGLTDTQYF | TGTGCCAGCAGTTTAATCGGACTCACAGATACGCAGTATTTT | many | TRBJ2-3 | NA | TRBV28
CASLPGLAGAVEQFF | TGTGCCAGCCTACCGGGACTAGCGGGAGCTGTTGAGCAGTTCTTC | many | TRBJ2-1 | TRBD2 | TRBV6-2/TRBV6-3
CASSSSAGNTIYF | TGTGCCAGCAGTTCCTCCGCAGGAAACACCATATATTTT | many | TRBJ1-3 | NA | TRBV12-3/TRBV12-4
CASGSEIHNEQFF | TGCGCCAGCGGATCCGAAATCCACAATGAGCAGTTCTTC | many | TRBJ2-1 | NA | TRBV5-1
CASSLTVLGYGYTF | TGCGCCAGCAGCTTGACAGTACTTGGCTATGGCTACACCTTC | many | TRBJ1-2 | NA | TRBV5-1
CATQTQSYLNTEAFF | TGTGCCACCCAAACACAGAGCTACTTGAACACTGAAGCTTTCTTT | many | TRBJ1-1 | NA | TRBV6-6
CATSDPLQGWNEQFF | TGTGCCACCAGTGATCCCTTACAGGGGTGGAATGAGCAGTTCTTC | many | TRBJ2-1 | TRBD1 | TRBV24-1
CSAPQGVTGELFF | TGCAGTGCGCCACAGGGAGTTACCGGGGAGCTGTTTTTT | many | TRBJ2-2 | NA | TRBV20-1
CASSQETSGISYNEQFF | TGTGCCAGCAGCCAAGAGACTAGCGGGATCTCCTACAATGAGCAGTTCTTC | NA | TRBJ2-1 | TRBD2 | TRBV3-1
CASSLTASGNQETQYF | TGTGCCAGCAGTTTAACGGCTAGCGGTAACCAAGAGACCCAGTACTTC | many | TRBJ2-5 | TRBD2 | TRBV27
CASLYFGELFF | TGTGCCAGCCTCTACTTTGGGGAGCTGTTTTTT | many | TRBJ2-2 | NA | TRBV28
CSARAPGAGGPTDTQYF | TGCAGTGCTAGAGCCCCAGGAGCGGGAGGGCCAACGGATACGCAGTATTTT | many | TRBJ2-3 | TRBD2 | TRBV20-1
CASSSLSPYEQYF | TGTGCCAGCAGCTCCCTGTCCCCCTACGAGCAGTACTTC | many | TRBJ2-7 | NA | TRBV6-5
CASSERVEQFF | TGTGCCAGCAGTGAGCGGGTTGAGCAGTTCTTC | many | TRBJ2-1 | NA | TRBV12-3/TRBV12-4
CASSSGLAGGKNEQFF | TGCGCCAGCAGCTCGGGACTAGCGGGAGGTAAAAATGAGCAGTTCTTC | many | TRBJ2-1 | TRBD2 | TRBV5-1
CASSQDHRTSSFEQYF | TGTGCCAGCAGCCAAGATCATCGGACTAGCAGTTTCGAGCAGTACTTC | many | TRBJ2-7 | TRBD2 | TRBV3-1
CASSQDIRRAPPYEQYF | TGTGCCAGCAGCCAAGACATTAGAAGGGCACCCCCCTACGAGCAGTACTTC | few | TRBJ2-7 | NA | TRBV3-1
CAWSGQVNSNQPQHF | TGTGCCTGGAGTGGACAGGTGAATAGCAATCAGCCCCAGCATTTT | many | TRBJ1-5 | NA | TRBV30
CASSLELAGGHNEQFF | TGTGCCAGCAGCTTAGAATTAGCGGGAGGTCACAATGAGCAGTTCTTC | many | TRBJ2-1 | TRBD2 | TRBV7-6
CASSFDRGGYEQYF | TGTGCCAGCAGTTTTGACAGGGGTGGGTACGAGCAGTACTTC | many | TRBJ2-7 | TRBD1 | TRBV27
CASSRVGRQGLFGANVLTF | TGTGCCAGCAGCCGGGTCGGGCGACAGGGACTGTTTGGGGCCAACGTCCTGACTTTC | many | TRBJ2-6 | NA | TRBV3-1
CAGSLVGGNTGELFF | TGTGCCGGCAGCTTAGTAGGTGGGAACACCGGGGAGCTGTTTTTT | many | TRBJ2-2 | NA | TRBV7-8
CASSPTRPGDTQYF | TGTGCCAGCAGCCCGACCCGTCCGGGAGATACGCAGTATTTT | many | TRBJ2-3 | NA | TRBV7-2
CASRWGLGNQPQHF | TGTGCCAGCAGGTGGGGGCTAGGAAATCAGCCCCAGCATTTT | NA | TRBJ1-5 | NA | TRBV27
CATSREGSREQFF | TGTGCCACCAGCAGAGAGGGGTCGCGCGAGCAGTTCTTC | many | TRBJ2-1 | NA | TRBV15
CASKDRDEKLFF | TGTGCCAGTAAGGACAGAGATGAAAAACTGTTTTTT | many | TRBJ1-4 | NA | TRBV19
CASSKREGHTGELFF | TGTGCCAGCAGCAAGCGGGAGGGTCACACCGGGGAGCTGTTTTTT | many | TRBJ2-2 | TRBD2 | TRBV7-8
CASSLTSARESETQYF | TGTGCCAGCAGCTTAACGTCTGCCAGGGAATCGGAGACCCAGTACTTC | many | TRBJ2-5 | NA | TRBV7-9